This TCR beta chain came from a study of blood T cell repertoires in COVID-19. Study-wide context: From the United States, Italy and Spain came samples of acute and convalescent COVID-19. From T cells, B-cell-depleted T cells, or PBMCs came the material, which was cDNA or gDNA.

The CDR3 is 13 amino acids. In germline, CDR1 is MNHEY, CDR2 SVGAGI. The V end was cut by 2 bases, the J end by 5 bases, with 9 bases between. Per the original methods: Reference gene primer amplification gave nucleated cell count estimates. Profiling relied on immunoSEQ multiplex PCR, and the TCRdb table lists in-frame clones only, not all of them. D and trimming were read from the DNA, whereas the V and J calls and clone size are those reported in that table. The table lists about 130,000 clones, around three quarters of them singletons, with roughly 35% in the top ten. Source material: peripheral blood. This TCR came from a man aged 35-49 years with active or convalescent COVID-19. This sequence joins TRBV6-5 and TRBJ1-2, with D perhaps matching TRBD1 (6 bases). The CDR3, as DNA: TGTGCCAGCAGTTACCGCAGGGGTTATGGCTACACCTTC. Its translation: CASSYRRGYGYTF.